A single sample is the source of the 28 T cell receptor beta chains below, sequenced in a study of spatial heterogeneity in lung cancer. Time point noted: sample taken at primary tumor resection. Study results and limitations: Counts of expanded alpha and beta TCRs within tumors tracked the tumor nonsynonymous mutation count.

TCRdb reanalysed the 5' RACE reads using MiXCR and keeps one entry per CDR3 protein. Here the sample spans about 24,000 distinct CDR3 sequences, roughly 10% being singletons. Their cognate antigens are unknown. The sample consisted of lung tumor tissue, taken at surgery. Receptors originate from a male donor with early-stage non-small cell lung cancer.

This clonotype was seen once. V gene TRBV29-1 combines with J gene TRBJ2-1; D is possibly TRBD1 (6 bases). CDR3 length: 15 residues. Germline CDR1 reads SQVTM; CDR2 reads ANQGSEA. V lost 1 base, J lost 12 bases, and 22 bases lay in between. The CDR3 DNA sequence: TGCAGCGTTGAAGGACACCGAGAGAGTGAAGGGGGGCAGTTCTTC. This encodes CSVEGHRESEGGQFF.

The chain has TRBV28 and TRBJ2-5, with D perhaps TRBD1 or TRBD2 (7 bases each). Germline assignment: CDR1 MDHEN and CDR2 SYDVKM. V was cut by 7 bases and J by 3 bases, with 12 bases left in between. The CDR3 runs to 13 residues. The CDR3 sequence: CASTQGGEETQYF. The CDR3 DNA follows: TGTGCCAGCACCCAGGGGGGGGAAGAGACCCAGTACTTC.

This clonotype was recorded many times. J is TRBJ1-5 and V is TRBV29-1; 9 bases align to TRBD1. Germline V gene lookup returns CDR1 SQVTM and CDR2 ANQGSEA. The ends lost 4 bases at V and 7 bases at J; junction bases unmatched: 8. The CDR3 is 14 amino acids. CDR3 bases: TGCAGCGTTGCTGTGGACAGGGGCGACCAGCCCCAGCATTTT. Residues: CSVAVDRGDQPQHF.

Ten or more counts support this clonotype. The rearrangement joins TRBV5-1 to TRBJ2-3, with 11 bases fitting TRBD2. This CDR3 comprises 15 residues. The junction had 7 bases not matched to a gene; V was cut back by 4 bases and J by 6 bases. In germline, CDR1 is SGHRS, CDR2 YFSETQ. The CDR3 loop reads CASSAASGGTDTQYF. The DNA for the CDR3 is TGCGCCAGCAGCGCTGCTAGCGGGGGGACCGATACGCAGTATTTT.

This clonotype has ten or more counts. Germline and junction disagree at one end, which may indicate a read error. The CDR3 nucleotides read TGTGCCAGCTCACCACCTACAGAGCCCCAAGGGACCCAGTACTTC. Its translation: CASSPPTEPQGTQYF. This chain joins TRBV18 and TRBJ2-5, with D unclear. The CDR3 spans 15 residues. Germline loops: CDR1 KGHSH, CDR2 LQKENI.

This chain uses TRBV28 with TRBJ2-5; D remains ambiguous. The length of the CDR3 is 13 residues. V was trimmed by 6 bases and J by 5 bases, leaving 13 bases between them. Germline CDR1 MDHEN, CDR2 SYDVKM. The CDR3: CASSRAAIETQYF. The CDR3 DNA reads TGTGCCAGCAGCCGGGCTGCTATTGAGACCCAGTACTTC.

In this sample, this clonotype turned up many times. V and J are TRBV20-1 and TRBJ2-1; 7 nucleotides match TRBD2. The CDR3 has 11 amino acids. Trimming at V came to 5 bases and at J to 9 bases, leaving 4 bases not matched to a gene. Germline V gene data show CDR1 as DFQATT and CDR2 as SNEGSKA (reference sequence). CDR3: CSAPGGREQFF. In DNA, the CDR3 is TGCAGTGCTCCGGGAGGCCGTGAGCAGTTCTTC.

This clonotype was detected ten times or more. J is TRBJ2-7 and V is TRBV4-3; 7 bases are shared with TRBD2. CDR1 LGHNA and CDR2 YSLEER come from the germline V gene. The V segment lost 1 base and the J segment 2 bases; nucleotides outside the gene matches: 5. The CDR3 loop spans 15 amino acids. The DNA of the CDR3 is TGCGCCAGCAGCCAAGCGGGAGGCCTGACCTACGAGCAGTACTTC. This gives the protein CASSQAGGLTYEQYF.

This clonotype was seen only a few times. V gene TRBV7-8 combines with J gene TRBJ2-7, with 9 bases identical to TRBD2. With 5 bases clipped from V and 5 bases from J, the junction kept 10 bases outside the gene matches. This CDR3 spans 15 amino acids. Looked up from germline, CDR1 is SGHVS and CDR2 is FQNEAQ. CDR3 amino acids: CASSLRGLAIDEQYF. The CDR3 region has the DNA TGTGCCAGCAGCCTACGGGGACTAGCTATCGACGAGCAGTACTTC. The entire variable domain, with the rest obtained from reference TRBV7-8 and TRBJ2-7, is as follows: GAGVSQSPRYKVAKRGQDVALRCDPISGHVSLFWYQQALGQGPEFLTYFQNEAQLDKSGLPSDRFFAERPEGSVSTLKIQRTQQEDSAVYLCASSLRGLAIDEQYFGPGTRLTVT.

This clonotype has at least ten counts. The V call is TRBV7-3, the J call TRBJ2-3, with 7 bases lining up with TRBD2. Germline CDR1 SGHTA, CDR2 FQGTGA. The CDR3 sequence is 16 residues long. The J segment lost 2 bases and the V segment lost 5 bases, leaving 10 bases of the junction unmatched. CDR3 sequence: CASSPPGGGTTDTQYF. CDR3 sequence (DNA): TGTGCCAGCAGCCCACCTGGCGGGGGAACCACAGATACGCAGTATTTT.

This clonotype was seen a handful of times. The chain joins TRBV3-1 to TRBJ1-2, with unresolved D. The CDR3 contains 12 residues. The germline V gene has CDR1 LGHDT and CDR2 YNNKEL (reference sequence). V lost 3 bases, J lost 8 bases, and 10 bases lay in between. The CDR3: CASSQQNRGYTF. The CDR3 nucleotides are TGTGCCAGCAGCCAGCAAAATCGAGGCTACACCTTC.

This clonotype was detected ten times or more. The chain combines TRBV20-1 with TRBJ2-1; 8 bases are shared with TRBD2. V was clipped by 2 bases and J by 3 bases; unmatched bases: 3. This CDR3 region has 14 residues. Germline V gene data show CDR1 as DFQATT and CDR2 as SNEGSKA (reference sequence). The CDR3 protein is CSARLLADYNEQFF. The CDR3 DNA follows: TGCAGTGCTAGATTACTAGCGGACTACAATGAGCAGTTCTTC.

The chain links TRBV18 to TRBJ2-1; possibly TRBD2 for D (6 bases). Trimming cost V 3 bases and J 7 bases, with 25 bases left between them. The CDR3 runs to 18 residues. The germline CDR1 and CDR2 sequences are KGHSH and LQKENI. DNA for the CDR3: TGTGCCAGCTCACCCCTCTCCCTACTCGACCCGGGGGTTAATGAGCAGTTCTTC. As protein: CASSPLSLLDPGVNEQFF.

This chain uses TRBV24-1 with TRBJ2-5; D is possibly TRBD1 (6 bases). Germline CDR1 is KGHDR and CDR2 is SFDVKD. The CDR3 sequence is 15 residues long. The V gene lost 9 bases and the J gene lost 1 base, with 17 bases spanning the gap. CDR3 nucleotide sequence: TGTGCCACCTCACGGCAGGGGCAGGGCCAAGAGACCCAGTACTTC. Translated, it gives CATSRQGQGQETQYF.

There are many counts of this clonotype. This chain uses TRBV2 with TRBJ2-7, with a weak D call TRBD2 (6 bases). This CDR3 is built from 14 residues. The ends were cut back, 3 bases at V and 2 bases at J, with 11 bases in the middle. Germline-derived CDR1 and CDR2 are SNHLY and FYNNEI. The CDR3 DNA follows: TGTGCCAGCAGTGACCAGCGGGTTCCCTACGAGCAGTACTTC. Amino acid sequence: CASSDQRVPYEQYF.

In this sample, this clonotype turned up once. The chain combines TRBV12-5 with TRBJ1-1, with D uncertain. The CDR3 consists of 12 residues. The V end lost 6 bases, the J end lost 8 bases, and 13 bases lay between the germline ends. Germline V gene lookup returns CDR1 LGHNT and CDR2 FRNRAP. DNA for the CDR3: TGTGCTAGTGGACCTTTCGCCGGGGAAGCTTTCTTT. This translates into CASGPFAGEAFF.

This clonotype has more than one count but fewer than ten. The chain employs TRBV28 and TRBJ2-7; 8 bases fit TRBD1. After removal of 6 bases from V and 1 base from J, the junction contained 5 bases not matched to a gene. This CDR3 comprises 14 residues. CDR1 and CDR2 from the germline V gene are MDHEN and SYDVKM. CDR3 sequence reads: CASRSGTGSYEQYF. The DNA of the CDR3 is TGTGCCAGCAGGTCCGGGACAGGTTCCTACGAGCAGTACTTC.

This clonotype was observed many times. CDR3 sequence (DNA): TGCGCCAGCAGCACCAACAGGCCGAACACCGGGGAGCTGTTTTTT. Its protein product is CASSTNRPNTGELFF. V usage is TRBV5-1 and J usage is TRBJ2-2; weak D call: TRBD1 (5 bases). The CDR3 spans 15 residues. Trimming took 4 bases from V and 0 from J, leaving 10 bases between them. Germline loops: CDR1 SGHRS, CDR2 YFSETQ.

Many counts were recorded for this clonotype. The chain has TRBV3-1 and TRBJ2-3; weak D call: TRBD1 (6 bases). Trimming removed 2 bases at V and 2 bases at J, with 26 bases between. The CDR3 has 20 residues. CDR1 is LGHDT and CDR2 is YNNKEL in the germline V gene (reference sequence). The CDR3 DNA is TGTGCCAGCAGCCAACAACGACCTAGGGGGTCTATGGGAGACACAGATACGCAGTATTTT. Translating gives CASSQQRPRGSMGDTDTQYF.

The V call is TRBV4-3, the J call TRBJ2-1; D not certain. This CDR3 is built from 17 residues. The germline V and J ends were trimmed by 0 bases and 0 bases, with 12 bases remaining between them. CDR1 and CDR2 (germline): LGHNA, YSLEER. The CDR3 spells CASSQDSSSSSYNEQFF. CDR3 coding DNA: TGCGCCAGCAGCCAAGACTCCTCAAGTAGCTCCTACAATGAGCAGTTCTTC.

This clonotype was seen at least ten times. The chain recombines TRBV6-5 with TRBJ2-7, with TRBD2 matching over 8 bases. This CDR3 comprises 15 residues. The V gene end was trimmed by 4 bases and the J gene end by 1 base; junction bases not matched to a gene: 6. Germline V gives CDR1 MNHEY, CDR2 SVGAGI. The CDR3 sequence is CASSFGLAASYEQYF. The DNA of the CDR3 is TGTGCCAGCAGTTTCGGACTAGCTGCTTCCTACGAGCAGTACTTC.

This clonotype was seen only a few times. V gene TRBV5-4 combines with J gene TRBJ1-1, with D tentatively TRBD1 (5 bases). CDR1 and CDR2 (germline): SGHNT, YYREEE (reference sequence). The V end was cut by 1 base, the J end by 4 bases, with 11 bases between. This CDR3 spans 14 amino acids. The CDR3, as DNA: TGTGCCAGCAGCTTGTGGGGGGTGCGCACTGAAGCTTTCTTT. Translation: CASSLWGVRTEAFF.

This clonotype has a count of ten or more. The chain uses TRBV7-3 and TRBJ2-3, with D tentatively TRBD1 (6 bases). CDR3 length equals 13 residues. V lost 3 bases, J lost 4 bases, and 8 bases lay in between. Germline-derived CDR1 and CDR2 are SGHTA and FQGTGA. In DNA form, the CDR3 reads TGTGCCAGCAGCTTTAGACAGGCAGATACGCAGTATTTT. This codes for CASSFRQADTQYF.

This clonotype was recorded at least ten times. This sequence joins TRBV7-9 and TRBJ1-1, with D hard to call. V lost 10 bases and J lost 5, with 17 bases in between. The CDR3 is 13 residues long. The germline V gene encodes CDR1 SEHNR and CDR2 FQNEAQ (reference sequence). CDR3 DNA: TGTGCCACCCCCCTGGATGGGAGGACTGAAGCTTTCTTT. As protein: CATPLDGRTEAFF.

This clonotype was found many times. This rearrangement joins TRBV7-9 to TRBJ1-2; D remains ambiguous. The CDR3 length is 15 residues. In germline, CDR1 is SEHNR, CDR2 FQNEAQ (reference sequence). V lost 2 bases and J lost 0, with 10 bases in between. The CDR3 sequence is CASSLHGRPNYGYTF. The DNA for the CDR3 is TGTGCCAGCAGCTTACATGGCAGACCTAACTATGGCTACACCTTC.

The CDR3 DNA reads as TGCACCAGCAGCCAAGAAGAGGCCAGCGGGAGAGAGACCCAGTACTTC. This sequence encodes CTSSQEEASGRETQYF. The V and J genes are TRBV1 and TRBJ2-5; TRBD2 reflects the table's D call only, with no check against the DNA. TRBV1 is a pseudogene. The CDR3 runs to 16 residues.

V gene TRBV11-1 combines with J gene TRBJ2-5; 9 bases fit TRBD2. The V and J ends lost 5 bases and 2 bases, in that order; junction bases with no gene match: 9. The germline V gene has CDR1 SGHAT and CDR2 FQDESV (reference sequence). The CDR3 has 16 residues. CDR3 nucleotides: TGTGCCAGCAGCCGGGGAAGACTAGCGGATCAAGAGACCCAGTACTTC. The encoded protein is CASSRGRLADQETQYF.

The rearrangement links TRBV12-3 or TRBV12-4 to TRBJ2-3, with D possibly matching TRBD1 (6 bases). This CDR3 is built from 14 residues. Trimming removed 7 bases at V and 3 bases at J, with 14 bases between. The CDR3 DNA reads as TGTGCCAGCAAAAGTACAGGGTTAACAGATACGCAGTATTTT. Residues: CASKSTGLTDTQYF.